What follows are 16 T cell receptor beta chains derived from one specimen sequenced in a study of T cell responses to AZD1222 COVID-19 vaccine. TCRdb keeps only in-frame clones here, not all; method: immunoSEQ multiplex PCR. Of around 180,000 clones listed, around nine tenths are singletons. This material consisted of peripheral blood, taken 28 days after the second AZD1222 dose. The source of these receptors is an adult who received the AZD1222 COVID-19 vaccine.

This rearrangement joins TRBV18 to TRBJ2-2, with 9 bases fitting TRBD1. This CDR3 is built from 15 residues. The V and J ends lost 5 bases and 4 bases, in that order; junction bases with no gene match: 5. In germline, CDR1 is KGHSH, CDR2 LQKENI. CDR3 sequence reads: CASSSGTGSTGELFF. The CDR3 region has the DNA TGTGCCAGCTCATCGGGGACAGGGAGCACCGGGGAGCTGTTTTTT.

The CDR3 sequence: CASSKGRVGEQYF. CDR3 DNA sequence: TGTGCCAGCAGCAAGGGGAGGGTGGGGGAGCAGTACTTC. The chain couples TRBV27 to TRBJ2-7; 7 positions agree with TRBD2. This CDR3 contains 13 residues. Trimming removed 6 bases from V and 7 bases from J; junction bases left unmatched: 9. Germline loops: CDR1 MNHEY, CDR2 SMNVEV (reference sequence).

The chain couples TRBV9 to TRBJ1-2; a weak D match, TRBD1 (5 bases). The V and J ends lost 0 bases and 5 bases respectively, with 8 bases between them. The CDR3 length is 13 residues. Germline loops: CDR1 SGDLS, CDR2 YYNGEE. Written as DNA, the CDR3 is TGTGCCAGCAGCGTAGTGGGGGAATATGGCTACACCTTC. This gives the protein CASSVVGEYGYTF.

This clone has just one count. The chain links TRBV9 to TRBJ2-6, with 8 bases fitting TRBD2. V shed 0 bases, J shed 2 bases, and the junction held 4 bases outside the gene matches. CDR3 length equals 17 residues. From germline, CDR1 is SGDLS and CDR2 YYNGEE. The CDR3: CASSVGSGRAGANVLTF. In DNA, the CDR3 is TGTGCCAGCAGCGTAGGGAGCGGGAGAGCTGGGGCCAACGTCCTGACTTTC.

The chain links TRBV19 to TRBJ1-3; D is undetermined. This CDR3 comprises 16 residues. The ends were cut back, 5 bases at V and 0 bases at J, with 14 bases in the middle. The germline CDR1 and CDR2 sequences are LNHDA and SQIVND (reference sequence). The CDR3 region has the DNA TGTGCCAGTAGTCCAGCCGCCAGCTCCTCTGGAAACACCATATATTTT. Translating it yields CASSPAASSSGNTIYF.

The chain couples TRBV9 to TRBJ1-2, with D unresolved. V was trimmed by 3 bases and J by 2 bases, leaving 8 bases between them. This CDR3 spans 13 amino acids. Germline CDR1 is SGDLS and CDR2 is YYNGEE. CDR3 bases: TGTGCCAGCAGCGAAGACACAAACTATGGCTACACCTTC. Its translation: CASSEDTNYGYTF. Filled out from reference TRBV9 and TRBJ1-2, the complete variable domain reads DSGVTQTPKHLITATGQRVTLRCSPRSGDLSVYWYQQSLDQGLQFLIQYYNGEERAKGNILERFSAQQFPDLHSELNLSSLELGDSALYFCASSEDTNYGYTFGSGTRLTVV.

The CDR3 region has the DNA TGTGCCTGGAGTCCCCGGGACTCCAAAGCTTTCTTT. Protein: CAWSPRDSKAFF. The V and J genes are TRBV30 and TRBJ1-1, with TRBD1 as a possible D gene (5 bases). Trimming shortened V by 2 bases and J by 9 bases, and 13 bases separated the two germline ends. The germline V gene has CDR1 GTSNPN and CDR2 SVGIG (reference sequence). The CDR3 covers 12 residues.

The rearrangement joins TRBV6-5 to TRBJ2-7, with D possibly called TRBD1 or TRBD2 (5 bases each). The CDR3 has 14 amino acids. V lost 8 bases, J lost 2 bases, and 16 bases lay in between. Germline CDR1 is MNHEY and CDR2 is SVGAGI. As DNA, the CDR3 is TGTGCCAGCCACTTACGGGGCACCCCCTACGAGCAGTACTTC. Protein sequence: CASHLRGTPYEQYF.

The CDR3 sequence is CASSKALTGTSPSSYEQYF. CDR3 DNA: TGTGCCAGCAGCAAAGCGCTTACAGGGACCTCGCCCTCGTCCTACGAGCAGTACTTC. This chain connects TRBV21-1 to TRBJ2-7; the table's TRBD1 call for D was not verified on the DNA. TRBV21-1 is termed a pseudogene. CDR3 length: 19 residues.

In this sample, this clone turned up once. V gene TRBV13 combines with J gene TRBJ2-7; possibly TRBD2 for D (6 bases). Germline V gene lookup returns CDR1 PRHDT and CDR2 FYEKMQ (reference sequence). The V end lost 5 bases, the J end lost 4 bases, and 18 bases lay between the germline ends. This CDR3 contains 15 residues. CDR3 amino acids: CASSVGLASSYEQYF. The CDR3 DNA sequence: TGTGCCAGCAGCGTGGGCCTAGCGAGCTCATACGAGCAGTACTTC.

This clone was seen more than once but under ten times. This chain uses TRBV5-1 with TRBJ2-3; D might be TRBD1 (6 bases). V shed 2 bases and J shed 0 bases, with 13 bases lying between them. Germline CDR1 reads SGHRS; CDR2 reads YFSETQ. This CDR3 is built from 16 residues. In nucleotides, the CDR3 is TGCGCCAGCAGCTTACAGGGTGGGGCAAGCACAGATACGCAGTATTTT. Translated, it gives CASSLQGGASTDTQYF.

This clone was found a few times. This sequence joins TRBV6-2 or TRBV6-3 and TRBJ1-1, with TRBD1 matching 8 bases. V was clipped by 6 bases and J by 4 bases; unmatched bases: 19. This CDR3 region has 18 residues. Germline-derived CDR1 and CDR2 are MNHEY and SVGEGT. The CDR3 sequence: CASSKWTGKKIGRTEAFF. CDR3 DNA: TGTGCCAGCAGCAAATGGACAGGGAAGAAAATAGGTCGCACTGAAGCTTTCTTT.

The V gene is TRBV5-1, the J gene TRBJ1-4, with a tentative D call TRBD1 (6 bases). Deletions cut 0 bases from V and 3 bases from J, with 15 bases between. Germline-derived CDR1 and CDR2 are SGHRS and YFSETQ. The CDR3 sequence is 17 residues long. The DNA of the CDR3 is TGCGCCAGCAGCTTGGGAGCTGGGGGGGCCTCTAATGAAAAACTGTTTTTT. This codes for CASSLGAGGASNEKLFF.

This clone has a single count. The chain recombines TRBV19 with TRBJ1-5; the D is unclear. CDR3 length: 15 amino acids. V was pared by 8 bases and J by 0 bases, with 14 bases between. Germline lookup yields CDR1 LNHDA and CDR2 SQIVND (reference sequence). In DNA, the CDR3 is TGTGCCAGTCGAACAGTACCGTATAGCAATCAGCCCCAGCATTTT. Translating it yields CASRTVPYSNQPQHF.

In nucleotides, the CDR3 is TGTGCCAGCAGTGAGGGCCGAGCAGATACGCAGTATTTT. Encoded protein: CASSEGRADTQYF. The V gene is TRBV28, the J gene TRBJ2-3; possible D gene TRBD2, 5 bases. There are 13 residues in the CDR3. The V and J ends lost 5 bases and 4 bases respectively, with 10 bases between them. The V gene's germline CDR1 is MDHEN and CDR2 SYDVKM.

This chain uses TRBV27 with TRBJ2-3; TRBD2 is a possible D gene (7 bases). V was trimmed by 6 bases and J by 3 bases, leaving 16 bases between them. Germline CDR1 reads MNHEY; CDR2 reads SMNVEV (reference sequence). The CDR3 consists of 15 residues. CDR3 residues: CASSPRGGNTDTQYF. The DNA for the CDR3 is TGTGCCAGCAGCCCGAGGGGGGGCAATACAGATACGCAGTATTTT.